The T cell receptor beta chain described here comes from a study of blood T cell repertoires in COVID-19. Clones were sequenced by immunoSEQ multiplex PCR, and TCRdb holds only the in-frame ones, with some missing. The sample lists 220,000 or so clones; about 84% were seen once. The germline V gene has CDR1 SGHRS and CDR2 YFSETQ. This CDR3 has 13 amino acids. After removal of 4 bases from V and 6 bases from J, the junction contained 6 bases not matched to a gene. Sequencing used PBMCs or T cells enriched from blood (not recorded which). V is TRBV5-1 and J is TRBJ2-7, with 8 bases matching TRBD1. The origin of this receptor is a woman in her forties or fifties who had recovered from COVID-19. As DNA, the CDR3 is TGCGCCAGCAGCCACGGACAGGGCGTCGAGCAGTACTTC. It yields the protein CASSHGQGVEQYF.